This T cell receptor (beta chain) is drawn from a study of graft-versus-host responses after intestinal transplantation. Study results and caveats: Graft-donor T cell macrochimerism in patients accompanied high graft-versus-host to host-versus-graft clonal ratios in allografts. Levels of circulating GvH clones at their peak were associated with early post-transplant HvG declines. Recipient marrow harbored GvH clones, some of which surfaced first in ileum or blood.

Sequencing used immunoSEQ multiplex PCR; TCRdb keeps in-frame clones, though not all of them. The sample includes under 130,000 clones, 93% seen only once; the top ten take 1.2%. Comments on this clone: Its antigen is as yet unknown.

The germline V gene encodes CDR1 MGHRA and CDR2 YSYEKL. Trimming took off 7 bases at V and 5 bases at J, with 21 bases between the two ends. The length of the CDR3 is 16 residues. The sample consisted of unstimulated CD8+ T cells sorted from spleen or lymph node cells, taken before intestinal transplant. This TCR was recovered from a human donor who received an intestinal transplant. V and J are TRBV4-1 and TRBJ2-1; perhaps TRBD1 as D (5 bases). This chain's CDR3 is CASTVLQDGLNNEQFF. DNA for the CDR3: TGCGCCAGCACCGTCCTACAGGATGGCCTCAACAATGAGCAGTTCTTC.